This T cell receptor (beta chain) is from a study of a mutant IDH1 vaccine in newly diagnosed glioma. Study summary: Of the patients given treatment, roughly 60% were male and 37.5% were female, and a mean age of around 38 years was recorded. Before enrollment, the patients had been treated with radiotherapy alone, temozolomide alone, or both together. Most of them had received both.

Profiling relied on immunoSEQ multiplex PCR, and the TCRdb table lists in-frame clones only, not all of them. Of just under 95,000 clones in the sample, 83% were seen once. Time point here: baseline, week 1 (first vaccination visit). The treatment is: pre-vaccination baseline after standard-of-care therapy. Each of the donors came in with new WHO grade 3 or 4 astrocytomas that were IDH1-mutant and ATRX-lost. As concerns this clone: As yet, its antigen is unknown.

Broader study findings: Pseudoprogression apparently tracked independently of changes in top peripheral T cell clonotypes.

The sample here was PBMCs, taken from a glioma patient treated with radiotherapy, temozolomide or both. The receptor was derived from a woman in her 50s with glioma.

CDR3: CASLIREAGNTEAFF. DNA for the CDR3: TGTGCCAGCCTCATACGGGAGGCAGGGAACACTGAAGCTTTCTTT. The chain combines TRBV18 with TRBJ1-1, with D unclear. The V end was cut by 8 bases, the J end by 1 base, with 17 bases between. Germline V gene data show CDR1 as KGHSH and CDR2 as LQKENI. The length of the CDR3 is 15 residues. The variable domain in full, completed from reference TRBV18 and TRBJ1-1, reads NAGVMQNPRHLVRRRGQEARLRCSPMKGHSHVYWYRQLPEEGLKFMVYLQKENIIDESGMPKERFSAEFPKEGPSILRIQQVVRGDSAAYFCASLIREAGNTEAFFGQGTRLTVV.